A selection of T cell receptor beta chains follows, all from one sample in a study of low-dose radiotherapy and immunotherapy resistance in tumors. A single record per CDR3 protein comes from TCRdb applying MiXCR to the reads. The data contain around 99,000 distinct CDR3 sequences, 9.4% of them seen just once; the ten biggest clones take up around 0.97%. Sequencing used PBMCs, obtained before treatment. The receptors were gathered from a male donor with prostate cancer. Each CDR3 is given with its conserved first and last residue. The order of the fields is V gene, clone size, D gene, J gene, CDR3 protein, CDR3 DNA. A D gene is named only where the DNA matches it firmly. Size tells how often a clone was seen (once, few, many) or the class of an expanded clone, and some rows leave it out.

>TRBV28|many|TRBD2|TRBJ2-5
CASSFRAGVQGTQYF
TGTGCCAGCAGTTTCAGAGCGGGAGTTCAGGGGACCCAGTACTTC
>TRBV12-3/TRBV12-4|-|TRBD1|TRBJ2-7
CASSFSGQGAREQYF
TGTGCCAGCAGTTTTTCTGGACAGGGGGCCCGGGAGCAGTACTTC
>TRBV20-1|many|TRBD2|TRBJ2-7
CSARDGRLASYEQYF
TGCAGTGCTAGAGATGGCCGACTAGCCTCCTACGAGCAGTACTTC
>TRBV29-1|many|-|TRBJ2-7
CSVEVQDSYEQYF
TGCAGCGTTGAGGTACAGGACTCCTACGAGCAGTACTTC
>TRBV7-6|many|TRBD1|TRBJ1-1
CASSLERTGGERRFMNTEAFF
TGTGCCAGCAGCTTAGAAAGGACAGGGGGCGAGAGGAGGTTCATGAACACTGAAGCTTTCTTT
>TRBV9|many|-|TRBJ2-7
CASSVGRLGEQYF
TGTGCCAGCAGCGTAGGGCGTCTGGGCGAGCAGTACTTC
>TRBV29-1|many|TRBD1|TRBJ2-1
CSVEEGTGGAYNEQFF
TGCAGCGTTGAAGAAGGAACAGGGGGCGCCTACAATGAGCAGTTCTTC
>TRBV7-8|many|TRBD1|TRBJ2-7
CASSRPGQGMYEQYF
TGTGCCAGCAGCCGTCCGGGACAGGGGATGTACGAGCAGTACTTC
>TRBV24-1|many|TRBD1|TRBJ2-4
CATSATGQGKNIQYF
TGTGCCACCAGTGCCACTGGACAGGGGAAAAACATTCAGTACTTC
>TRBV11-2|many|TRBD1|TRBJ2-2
CASSKDRVAGELFF
TGTGCCAGCAGCAAGGACAGGGTTGCCGGGGAGCTGTTTTTT
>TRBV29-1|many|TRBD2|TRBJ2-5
CSVDPGGETQYF
TGCAGCGTTGATCCGGGGGGGGAGACCCAGTACTTC
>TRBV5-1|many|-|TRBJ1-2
CASSLNPGVNGYTF
TGCGCCAGCAGCTTGAACCCAGGGGTAAATGGCTACACCTTC
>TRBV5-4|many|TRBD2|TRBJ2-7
CATSPSSGSDSISYEQYF
TGTGCCACCTCCCCCTCCAGCGGGAGCGACAGTATTTCCTACGAGCAGTACTTC
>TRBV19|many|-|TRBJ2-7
CASSNSYEQYF
TGTGCCAGTAGTAATTCCTACGAGCAGTACTTC
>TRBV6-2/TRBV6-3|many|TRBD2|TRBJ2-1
CASRKAGGPGNEQFF
TGTGCCAGCAGGAAAGCGGGAGGGCCCGGGAATGAGCAGTTCTTC
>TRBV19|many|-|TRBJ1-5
CASRPRAGGDSNQPQHF
TGTGCCAGTAGACCACGAGCAGGAGGGGATAGCAATCAGCCCCAGCATTTT
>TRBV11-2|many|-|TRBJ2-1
CASQLGAGSYNEQFF
TGTGCCAGCCAGCTGGGAGCGGGTTCCTACAATGAGCAGTTCTTC
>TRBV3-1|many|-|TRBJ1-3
CASSPPGAGDSGNTIYF
TGTGCCAGCAGCCCCCCGGGGGCAGGCGACTCTGGAAACACCATATATTTT
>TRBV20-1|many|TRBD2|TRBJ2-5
CSARELAGGRETQYF
TGCAGTGCTAGAGAACTAGCGGGCGGGAGGGAGACCCAGTACTTC
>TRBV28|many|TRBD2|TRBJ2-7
CASRLAGGISYEQYF
TGTGCCAGCAGGCTAGCGGGAGGGATCTCCTACGAGCAGTACTTC
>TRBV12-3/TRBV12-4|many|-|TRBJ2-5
CASSGHAFETQYF
TGTGCCAGCAGCGGACACGCTTTTGAAACCCAGTACTTC
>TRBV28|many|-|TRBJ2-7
CASSPGPRPYEQYF
TGTGCCAGCAGTCCAGGGCCCCGGCCCTACGAGCAGTACTTC
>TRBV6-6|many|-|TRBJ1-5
CASSYGNQPQHF
TGTGCCAGCAGTTACGGGAATCAGCCCCAGCATTTT
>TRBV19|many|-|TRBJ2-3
CASSRSVLDTQYF
TGTGCCAGTAGTAGGTCGGTTCTAGATACGCAGTATTTT
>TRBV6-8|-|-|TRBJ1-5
CASSYSNTYNQPQHF
TGTGCCAGCAGTTACTCTAACACATACAATCAGCCCCAGCATTTT
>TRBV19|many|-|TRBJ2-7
CASSIVGTYEQYF
TGTGCCAGTAGTATTGTGGGCACCTACGAGCAGTACTTC
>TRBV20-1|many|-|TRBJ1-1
CSATGFFTEAFF
TGCAGTGCTACCGGGTTTTTCACTGAAGCTTTCTTT
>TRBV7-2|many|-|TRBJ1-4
CASSLRPNEKLFF
TGTGCCAGCAGCTTACGTCCCAATGAAAAACTGTTTTTT
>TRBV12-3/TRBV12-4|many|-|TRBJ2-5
CASSLALGETQYF
TGTGCCAGCAGTTTGGCCCTGGGGGAGACCCAGTACTTC
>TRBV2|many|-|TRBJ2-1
CASSESNEQFF
TGTGCCAGCAGCGAAAGTAATGAGCAGTTCTTC
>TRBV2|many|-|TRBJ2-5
CASRQGGPRETQYF
TGTGCCAGCAGGCAGGGAGGACCGCGCGAGACCCAGTACTTC
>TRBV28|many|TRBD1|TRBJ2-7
CASTTGSGYEQYF
TGTGCCAGCACGACAGGGTCTGGGTACGAGCAGTACTTC
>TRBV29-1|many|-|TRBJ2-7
CSVGDGAYEQYF
TGCAGCGTGGGGGACGGCGCCTACGAGCAGTACTTC
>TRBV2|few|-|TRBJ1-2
CASILQGTGGYTF
TGTGCCAGCATTTTACAGGGTACTGGTGGCTACACCTTC
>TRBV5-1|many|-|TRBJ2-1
CASSRDSSYNEQFF
TGCGCCAGCAGCCGGGACTCCTCCTACAATGAGCAGTTCTTC
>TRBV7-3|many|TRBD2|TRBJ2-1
CASSLVSGGNEQFF
TGTGCCAGCAGCTTAGTTTCGGGGGGGAATGAGCAGTTCTTC
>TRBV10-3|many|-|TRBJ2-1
CATKTGSEQFF
TGTGCCACCAAGACTGGCAGCGAGCAGTTCTTC
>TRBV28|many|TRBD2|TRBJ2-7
CASSLSGTSGRYEQYF
TGTGCCAGCAGTTTATCTGGTACTAGCGGGAGGTACGAGCAGTACTTC